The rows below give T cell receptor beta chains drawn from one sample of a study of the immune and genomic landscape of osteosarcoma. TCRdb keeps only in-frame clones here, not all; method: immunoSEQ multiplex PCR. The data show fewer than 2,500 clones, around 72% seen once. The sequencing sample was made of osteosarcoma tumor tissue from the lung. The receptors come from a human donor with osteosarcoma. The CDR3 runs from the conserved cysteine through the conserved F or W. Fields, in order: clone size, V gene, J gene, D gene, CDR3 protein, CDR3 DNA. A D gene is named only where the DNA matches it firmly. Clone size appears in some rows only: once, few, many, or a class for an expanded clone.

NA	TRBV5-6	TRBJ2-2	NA	CASSPSSSDTNTGELFF	TGTGCCAGCAGCCCATCTTCCTCCGACACGAACACCGGGGAGCTGTTTTTT
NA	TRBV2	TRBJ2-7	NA	CASSEVAAPEQYF	TGTGCCAGCAGTGAAGTGGCGGCCCCCGAGCAGTACTTC
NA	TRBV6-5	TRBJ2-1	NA	CASSYSRDNEQFF	TGTGCCAGCAGTTACTCGAGGGACAATGAGCAGTTCTTC
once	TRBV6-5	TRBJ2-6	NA	CAAGDQKGGANVLTF	TGTGCCGCAGGGGACCAGAAAGGTGGGGCCAACGTCCTGACTTTC
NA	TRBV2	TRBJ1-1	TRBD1	CASRGQGGTEAFF	TGTGCCAGCAGGGGACAGGGTGGAACTGAAGCTTTCTTT
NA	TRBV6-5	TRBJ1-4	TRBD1	CASTSQGADEKLFF	TGTGCCAGCACCTCCCAGGGGGCAGATGAAAAACTGTTTTTT
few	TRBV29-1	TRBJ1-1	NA	CSVEDGRTDVF	TGCAGCGTTGAAGATGGACGGACAGACGTCTTT
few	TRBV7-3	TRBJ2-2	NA	CASSLKRNTGELFF	TGTGCCAGCAGTTTAAAGAGGAACACCGGGGAGCTGTTTTTT
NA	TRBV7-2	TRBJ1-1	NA	CASSLDAVGVGVNTEAFF	TGTGCCAGCAGCTTAGATGCAGTGGGTGTAGGGGTGAACACTGAAGCTTTCTTT
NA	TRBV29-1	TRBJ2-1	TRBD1	CSVVSGDRGFENEQFF	TGCAGCGTTGTTTCCGGGGACAGGGGGTTTGAGAATGAGCAGTTCTTC
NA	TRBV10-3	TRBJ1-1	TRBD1	CAISDRGRTEAFF	TGTGCCATCAGCGACAGGGGTCGGACTGAAGCTTTCTTT
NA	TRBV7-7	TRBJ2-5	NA	CASSLGWRQTQYF	TGTGCTAGCAGCTTAGGGTGGAGGCAGACCCAGTACTTC
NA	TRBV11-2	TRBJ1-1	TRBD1	CASSEGAAEAFF	TGTGCCAGCAGCGAGGGGGCGGCTGAAGCTTTCTTT
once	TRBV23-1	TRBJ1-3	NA	CASSQRIRDLYVSGNTIYF	TGCGCCAGCAGTCAGCGGATCAGGGACCTCTATGTCTCTGGAAACACCATATATTTT
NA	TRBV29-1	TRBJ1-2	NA	CSVEDLTGRKGYGYTF	TGCAGCGTTGAAGATCTAACAGGGAGAAAGGGATATGGCTACACCTTC
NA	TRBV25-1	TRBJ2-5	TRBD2	CASSPGGQETQYF	TGTGCCAGCAGTCCGGGGGGCCAAGAGACCCAGTACTTC
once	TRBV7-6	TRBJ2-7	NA	CASSLRDNSYEQYF	TGTGCCAGCAGCTTACGGGACAATTCCTACGAGCAGTACTTC
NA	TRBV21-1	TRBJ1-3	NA	CASSFTLLQHARNTIYF	TGTGCCAGCAGTTTCACATTGCTACAACACGCACGAAACACCATATATTTT
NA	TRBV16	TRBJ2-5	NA	CASSQSGQGGETQYF	TGTGCCAGCAGCCAATCTGGCCAGGGCGGCGAGACCCAGTACTTC
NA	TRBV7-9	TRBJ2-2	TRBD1	CASSRQGYTGELFF	TGTGCCAGCAGTCGACAGGGGTACACCGGGGAGCTGTTTTTT
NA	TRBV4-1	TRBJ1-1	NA	CASSQDRVGRAFF	TGCGCCAGCAGCCAAGATAGGGTAGGGAGAGCTTTCTTT
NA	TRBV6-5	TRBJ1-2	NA	CASSPGQSLYGYTF	TGTGCCAGCAGTCCCGGACAGTCCCTTTATGGCTACACCTTC
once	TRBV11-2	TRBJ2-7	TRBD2	CASSFGGTYEQYF	TGTGCCAGCAGCTTCGGGGGGACCTACGAGCAGTACTTC
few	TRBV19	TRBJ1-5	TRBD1	CASSLQGAEDQPQHF	TGTGCCAGTAGTTTACAGGGGGCGGAAGATCAGCCCCAGCATTTT
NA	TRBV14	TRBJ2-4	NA	CASSHGTERAKNIQYF	TGTGCCAGCAGCCATGGGACCGAGAGAGCCAAAAACATTCAGTACTTC
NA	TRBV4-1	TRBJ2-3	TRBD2	CASSPLAGGRTQYF	TGCGCCAGCAGCCCACTAGCGGGGGGGCGTACGCAGTATTTT
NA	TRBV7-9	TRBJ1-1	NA	CASSLVEGLGNTEAFF	TGTGCCAGCAGCTTAGTTGAGGGGCTCGGAAACACTGAAGCTTTCTTT
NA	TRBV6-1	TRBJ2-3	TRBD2	CASSGTSGADTQYF	TGTGCCAGCAGCGGGACTAGCGGGGCAGATACGCAGTATTTT
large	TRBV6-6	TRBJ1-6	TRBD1	CASRGQGNSPLHF	TGTGCCAGCAGGGGACAGGGAAATTCACCCCTCCACTTT
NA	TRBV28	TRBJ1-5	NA	CTVEGANQPQHF	TGTACGGTCGAGGGTGCCAATCAGCCCCAGCATTTT
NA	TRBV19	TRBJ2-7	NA	CASSIGGGEQYF	TGTGCCAGTAGTATAGGAGGAGGAGAGCAGTACTTC
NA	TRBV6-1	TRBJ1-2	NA	CASIYRGRKDGYTF	TGTGCCAGCATCTACCGGGGGCGCAAGGATGGCTACACCTTC
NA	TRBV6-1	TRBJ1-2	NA	CASRADGANYGYTF	TGTGCCAGCAGGGCGGACGGCGCTAACTATGGCTACACCTTC
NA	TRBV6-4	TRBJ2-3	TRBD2	CASSELAGTTDTQYF	TGTGCCAGCAGTGAACTAGCGGGGACCACAGATACGCAGTATTTT
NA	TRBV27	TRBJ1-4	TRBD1	CASSAWTGDEKLFF	TGTGCCAGCAGTGCCTGGACAGGGGATGAAAAACTGTTTTTT
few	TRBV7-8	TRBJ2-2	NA	CASSFYKNTGELFF	TGTGCCAGCAGCTTCTATAAGAACACCGGGGAGCTGTTTTTT
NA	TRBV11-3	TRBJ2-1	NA	CASSLAGFGEQFF	TGTGCCAGCAGCTTAGCGGGGTTCGGGGAGCAGTTCTTC
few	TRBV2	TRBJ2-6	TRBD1	CASSGTALAGANVLTF	TGTGCCAGCAGCGGGACAGCGCTAGCTGGGGCCAACGTCCTGACTTTC
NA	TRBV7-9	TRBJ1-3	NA	CASSQERGNTIYF	TGTGCCAGCAGCCAAGAACGGGGAAACACCATATATTTT
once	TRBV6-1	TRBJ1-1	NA	CASSEGGKGEAFF	TGTGCCAGCAGTGAAGGGGGGAAAGGGGAGGCTTTCTTT
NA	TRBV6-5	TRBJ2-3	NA	CASRGTFTDTQYF	TGTGCCAGCAGGGGCACATTCACAGATACGCAGTATTTT
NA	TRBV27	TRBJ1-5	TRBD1	CASSTGTVNQPQHF	TGTGCCAGCAGCACCGGGACAGTAAACCAGCCCCAGCATTTT
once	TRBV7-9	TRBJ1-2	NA	CASSLLAGRDGGGYTF	TGTGCCAGCAGCTTACTAGCTGGGAGGGACGGAGGGGGCTACACCTTC
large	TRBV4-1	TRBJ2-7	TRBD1	CASSQLGQGHEQYF	TGCGCCAGCAGCCAACTGGGACAGGGCCACGAGCAGTACTTC
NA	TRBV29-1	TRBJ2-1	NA	CSVEGYDRSEQFF	TGCAGCGTTGAAGGCTATGACAGGAGTGAGCAGTTCTTC
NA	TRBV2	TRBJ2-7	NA	CASSEAESRGEQYF	TGTGCCAGCAGTGAAGCGGAGTCCCGGGGGGAGCAGTACTTC
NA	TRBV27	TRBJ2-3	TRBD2	CASTTERGGRTDTQYF	TGTGCCAGCACGACTGAGCGGGGGGGCCGAACAGATACGCAGTATTTT
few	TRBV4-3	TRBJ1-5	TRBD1	CASSQVRQGYQPQHF	TGCGCCAGCAGCCAAGTTCGACAGGGATATCAGCCCCAGCATTTT
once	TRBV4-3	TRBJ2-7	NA	CASSPRQGTSYEQYF	TGCGCCAGCAGCCCTCGGCAGGGGACCTCCTACGAGCAGTACTTC
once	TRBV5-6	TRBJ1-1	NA	CASSFGTTEAFF	TGTGCCAGCAGCTTCGGGACCACTGAAGCTTTCTTT